The 23 T cell receptor beta chains in this list originate from one sample, sequenced in a study of response to subunit inactivated influenza vaccine. In TCRdb, the RT-PCR reads were re-called with MiXCR into one record per CDR3 protein. The data contain 650,000 to 850,000 distinct CDR3 sequences, approximately 15% of them seen just once; the ten biggest clones take up around 6.5%. The sample was PBMCs from blood, taken about 14 days before vaccination. The receptors come from a man aged 50 or older who received an inactivated influenza vaccine.

The chain joins TRBV3-1 to TRBJ2-3; possibly TRBD2 for D (6 bases). The V gene's germline CDR1 is LGHDT and CDR2 YNNKEL (reference sequence). This CDR3 contains 17 residues. Trimming stripped 3 bases from V and 1 base from J, with 17 bases between. The CDR3 protein is CASSQVGGRGGTDTQYF. The CDR3 nucleotides are TGTGCCAGCAGCCAGGTCGGGGGTAGAGGCGGCACAGATACGCAGTATTTT.

There are a few counts of this clonotype. V is TRBV12-3 or TRBV12-4 and J is TRBJ2-7; the match to TRBD1 covers 7 bases. This CDR3 has 15 residues. After removal of 5 bases from V and 5 bases from J, the junction contained 12 bases not matched to a gene. CDR3 protein: CASSTLDRNFDEQYF. The CDR3 coding sequence is TGTGCCAGCAGTACCTTGGACAGGAACTTCGACGAGCAGTACTTC.

The V call is TRBV11-1, the J call TRBJ2-6; D might be TRBD1 (6 bases). CDR3 length: 18 amino acids. Per the germline V gene, CDR1 is SGHAT and CDR2 is FQDESV (reference sequence). Trimming took 0 bases from V and 0 from J, leaving 12 bases between them. The CDR3 region is CASSLAGIGGSGANVLTF. The CDR3 bases are TGTGCCAGCAGCTTAGCCGGGATAGGGGGCTCTGGGGCCAACGTCCTGACTTTC.

This rearrangement joins TRBV10-1 to TRBJ2-7; D is perhaps TRBD1 (5 bases). This CDR3 is 13 amino acids long. Germline assignment: CDR1 WNHNN and CDR2 SYGVQD (reference sequence). V gave up 6 bases and J gave up 2 bases, with 11 bases separating them. CDR3 sequence (DNA): TGCGCCAGCAGCATGACAGACACCTACGAGCAGTACTTC. Translating it yields CASSMTDTYEQYF.

This sequence joins TRBV20-1 and TRBJ2-7, with 8 bases that match TRBD2. CDR1 DFQATT and CDR2 SNEGSKA come from the germline V gene (reference sequence). V lost 5 bases to trimming and J lost 3 bases; unmatched junction nucleotides: 9. The CDR3 contains 14 residues. The DNA of the CDR3 is TGCAGTGCTCCATCCTCCGGGACTAGCTACGAGCAGTACTTC. Protein sequence: CSAPSSGTSYEQYF.

This clonotype was seen many times. The rearrangement links TRBV5-1 to TRBJ2-7, with 9 nucleotides matching TRBD1. V gave up 0 bases and J gave up 6 bases; unmatched junction bases: 4. In germline, CDR1 is SGHRS, CDR2 YFSETQ. The CDR3 is 14 amino acids. This CDR3 is CASSLDRGLSEQYF. CDR3 DNA sequence: TGCGCCAGCAGCTTGGACAGGGGGCTTTCCGAGCAGTACTTC.

In its sample, this clonotype was seen many times. This chain connects TRBV7-2 to TRBJ2-2; D is ambiguous. Germline CDR1 reads SGHTA; CDR2 reads FQGNSA. Trimming left V 5 bases short and J 0 bases short, with 10 bases between. The CDR3 consists of 15 residues. The CDR3 protein is CASSHGSANTGELFF. The CDR3 DNA sequence: TGTGCCAGCAGCCATGGCTCCGCGAACACCGGGGAGCTGTTTTTT.

This clonotype was observed a few times. This sequence joins TRBV11-2 and TRBJ2-2; possible D gene TRBD2, 7 bases. Between the trimmed V and J ends, which lost 5 bases and 2 bases, there was a span of 21 bases. There are 18 residues in the CDR3. From germline, CDR1 is SGHAT and CDR2 FQNNGV. In nucleotides, the CDR3 is TGTGCCAGCAGCCGCCGCGGGGGCGGGGGAACCAACACCGGGGAGCTGTTTTTT. Translating it yields CASSRRGGGGTNTGELFF.

The chain links TRBV7-6 to TRBJ2-2, with D maybe TRBD2 (5 bases). Per the germline V gene, CDR1 is SGHVS and CDR2 is FNYEAQ. This CDR3 has 16 amino acids. V lost 6 bases, J lost 6 bases, and 20 bases lay in between. CDR3 loop: CASSQQLGRGSGELFF. CDR3 sequence (DNA): TGTGCCAGCAGTCAACAACTAGGTCGGGGTTCCGGGGAGCTGTTTTTT. Variable domain in full (rest from reference TRBV7-6 and TRBJ2-2): GAGVSQSPRYKVTKRGQDVALRCDPISGHVSLYWYRQALGQGPEFLTYFNYEAQQDKSGLPNDRFSAERPEGSISTLTIQRTEQRDSAMYRCASSQQLGRGSGELFFGEGSRLTVL.

The rearrangement uses TRBV29-1 and TRBJ1-1, with D unresolved. The CDR3 extends over 13 amino acids. Germline loops: CDR1 SQVTM, CDR2 ANQGSEA. Trimming shortened V by 3 bases and J by 0 bases, and 8 bases separated the two germline ends. The CDR3 DNA reads TGCAGCGTTGAGCCGCTTTTGAACACTGAAGCTTTCTTT. This gives the protein CSVEPLLNTEAFF. Supplemented by reference TRBV29-1 and TRBJ1-1, the full variable domain reads SAVISQKPSRDICQRGTSLTIQCQVDSQVTMMFWYRQQPGQSLTLIATANQGSEATYESGFVIDKFPISRPNLTFSTLTVSNMSPEDSSIYLCSVEPLLNTEAFFGQGTRLTVV.

Many counts were recorded for this clonotype. The genes are TRBV15 and TRBJ1-2; D is possibly TRBD1 (5 bases). The V and J ends lost 2 bases and 6 bases respectively, with 16 bases between them. This CDR3 has 15 residues. Germline V lookup: CDR1 LNHNV, CDR2 YYDKDF (reference sequence). This chain's CDR3 is CATSRPKQVFDGYTF. CDR3 coding DNA: TGTGCCACCAGCAGACCAAAACAGGTTTTTGATGGCTACACCTTC.

Note on this clonotype: An end of the junction differs from the germline gene, which may be a read error. V gene TRBV29-1 combines with J gene TRBJ1-1; 9 bases fit TRBD1. CDR3 length: 14 amino acids. From germline, CDR1 is SQVTM and CDR2 ANQGSEA. CDR3 in DNA: TGCAGCGTTGCCGGGACAGGGTCGGCGACTGAAGCCTTCTTT. Translating it yields CSVAGTGSATEAFF. Together with reference TRBV29-1 and TRBJ1-1, the CDR3 gives the full variable domain: SAVISQKPSRDICQRGTSLTIQCQVDSQVTMMFWYRQQPGQSLTLIATANQGSEATYESGFVIDKFPISRPNLTFSTLTVSNMSPEDSSIYLCSVAGTGSATEAFFGQGTRLTVV.

This clonotype was detected only a few times. The chain links TRBV2 to TRBJ2-1; no clear D gene. Germline V gives CDR1 SNHLY, CDR2 FYNNEI. The CDR3 runs to 15 residues. V dropped 3 bases and J dropped 0 bases, with 9 bases sitting between them. The chain's CDR3 is CASSDRLSSYNEQFF. Written as DNA, the CDR3 is TGTGCCAGCAGTGACAGGTTGAGCTCCTACAATGAGCAGTTCTTC.

The chain links TRBV7-2 to TRBJ2-3, with D possibly TRBD2 on 6 matching bases. Germline-derived CDR1 and CDR2 are SGHTA and FQGNSA. The V end lost 7 bases, the J end lost 6 bases, and 8 bases lay between the germline ends. The CDR3 is made up of 11 amino acids. The CDR3 DNA reads as TGTGCCAGCAACCGGGGGGATACGCAGTATTTT. Translating gives CASNRGDTQYF.

J is TRBJ2-1 and V is TRBV2; D perhaps matches TRBD1 (6 bases). Germline CDR1 SNHLY, CDR2 FYNNEI. Trimming left V 6 bases short and J 4 bases short, with 13 bases between. The CDR3 consists of 14 residues. In DNA form, the CDR3 reads TGTGCCAGCAGGACGGGACAAACTTACAATGAGCAGTTCTTC. Translating it yields CASRTGQTYNEQFF.

This chain uses TRBV12-3 or TRBV12-4 with TRBJ2-7, with D perhaps TRBD1 or TRBD2 (5 bases each). Trimming removed 2 bases at V and 7 bases at J, with 12 bases between. This CDR3 has 13 residues. CDR3: CASSLLRGREQYF. In DNA form, the CDR3 reads TGTGCCAGCAGTTTACTACGGGGACGGGAGCAGTACTTC.

The rearrangement links TRBV12-3 or TRBV12-4 to TRBJ2-5, with D perhaps matching TRBD1 (6 bases). Trimming stripped 3 bases from V and 5 bases from J, with 13 bases between. The CDR3 sequence is 14 residues long. In DNA, the CDR3 is TGTGCCAGCAGTTTTTTTGGGGGCCGGGAGACCCAGTACTTC. Encoded protein: CASSFFGGRETQYF.

This clonotype appeared many times. The chain recombines TRBV5-1 with TRBJ1-3; the D is unclear. Per germline, CDR1 SGHRS and CDR2 YFSETQ. The V gene lost 2 bases and the J gene lost 3 bases, with 9 bases spanning the gap. CDR3 length: 14 amino acids. The CDR3 is CASSFGGIGNTIYF. The CDR3, as DNA: TGCGCCAGCAGCTTTGGCGGAATTGGAAACACCATATATTTT. Combining the CDR3 with reference TRBV5-1 and TRBJ1-3 gives the whole variable domain KAGVTQTPRYLIKTRGQQVTLSCSPISGHRSVSWYQQTPGQGLQFLFEYFSETQRNKGNFPGRFSGRQFSNSRSEMNVSTLELGDSALYLCASSFGGIGNTIYFGEGSWLTVV.

The chain links TRBV24-1 to TRBJ2-5, with 7 positions matching TRBD1. The CDR3 is made up of 16 amino acids. J lost 5 bases, V lost 3 bases, and 11 bases had no gene match. Germline CDR1 and CDR2: KGHDR and SFDVKD. The CDR3 nucleotides read TGTGCCACCAGTGATCCAGGGACAGACCGGGTCGAGACCCAGTACTTC. Translated, it gives CATSDPGTDRVETQYF.

There are many counts of this clonotype. The J gene is TRBJ2-7, the V gene TRBV10-2; 8 bases line up with TRBD1. Looked up from germline, CDR1 is WSHSY and CDR2 is SAAADI. V was pared by 4 bases and J by 3 bases, with 5 bases of the junction left unmatched. The CDR3 extends over 14 amino acids. In DNA, the CDR3 is TGCGCCAGCAGTGTGGCCAGGGGGCACTACGAGCAGTACTTC. It encodes CASSVARGHYEQYF.

CDR3 bases: TGTGCCATCAGTGACTCAAGAGGGGGCGGAGAGACCCAGTACTTC. Its protein product is CAISDSRGGGETQYF. This sequence joins TRBV10-3 and TRBJ2-5; 7 nucleotides match TRBD1. With V trimmed by 3 bases and J by 4 bases, 8 bases remained unmatched. CDR3 length: 15 residues. From germline, CDR1 is ENHRY and CDR2 SYGVKD.

The V gene is TRBV11-2, the J gene TRBJ1-2; D perhaps matches TRBD1 (6 bases). The CDR3 has 15 amino acids. With 5 bases removed from V and 3 bases from J, the gap between germline ends came to 16 bases. The germline V gene has CDR1 SGHAT and CDR2 FQNNGV. As DNA, the CDR3 is TGTGCCAGCAGCGCACTGAGGGGGGGTCACTATGGCTACACCTTC. It codes for CASSALRGGHYGYTF.

The chain is built from TRBV7-2 and TRBJ2-1; D is unresolved. The CDR3 is 13 residues long. Germline assignment: CDR1 SGHTA and CDR2 FQGNSA. V shed 4 bases and J shed 4 bases, with 8 bases lying between them. Here the CDR3 DNA reads TGTGCCAGCAGCTCGGCCCTTTACAATGAGCAGTTCTTC. Protein: CASSSALYNEQFF. Complete variable domain (other parts from reference TRBV7-2 and TRBJ2-1): GAGVSQSPSNKVTEKGKDVELRCDPISGHTALYWYRQSLGQGLEFLIYFQGNSAPDKSGLPSDRFSAERTGGSVSTLTIQRTQQEDSAVYLCASSSALYNEQFFGPGTRLTVL.